A single sample is the source of the 16 T cell receptor beta chains below, sequenced in a study of blood T cell repertoires in COVID-19. Here immunoSEQ multiplex PCR was the method, and the copy in TCRdb shows in-frame clones only, minus some. The table has about 83,000 clones, about 86% seen once; the top ten hold about a fifth. Sequencing used peripheral blood. The receptors originated from a woman aged 80 or older in a cohort sampled during active or convalescent COVID-19.

The V and J genes are TRBV24-1 and TRBJ2-3; D call uncertain. The CDR3 spans 18 residues. The V end lost 4 bases, the J end lost 0 bases, and 19 bases lay between the germline ends. Germline loops: CDR1 KGHDR, CDR2 SFDVKD. CDR3 in amino acids: CATSDRRRHAGSTDTQYF. The CDR3, as DNA: TGTGCCACCAGTGACCGCCGCCGACATGCTGGTAGCACAGATACGCAGTATTTT.

In this sample, this clone turned up a few times. The rearrangement joins TRBV2 to TRBJ1-2; 12 bases fit TRBD1. J was trimmed by 8 bases and V by 8 bases; bases with no gene match: 15. Looked up from germline, CDR1 is SNHLY and CDR2 is FYNNEI. The CDR3 consists of 16 residues. CDR3 protein: CASRILGTGGFRGYTF. In nucleotides, the CDR3 is TGTGCCAGCCGAATCCTGGGGACAGGGGGCTTTCGGGGCTACACCTTC. Based on the CDR3 plus reference TRBV2 and TRBJ1-2, the full variable domain is EPEVTQTPSHQVTQMGQEVILRCVPISNHLYFYWYRQILGQKVEFLVSFYNNEISEKSEIFDDQFSVERPDGSNFTLKIRSTKLEDSAMYFCASRILGTGGFRGYTFGSGTRLTVV.

V usage is TRBV10-3 and J usage is TRBJ2-1, with 8 bases fitting TRBD2. The CDR3 sequence is 17 residues long. The germline V gene has CDR1 ENHRY and CDR2 SYGVKD. After removal of 8 bases from V and 3 bases from J, the junction contained 15 bases not matched to a gene. DNA for the CDR3: TGTGCCATCCCCCCAGGAGAGCGGGAGAAGGTCTACAATGAGCAGTTCTTC. Encoded protein: CAIPPGEREKVYNEQFF.

CDR3 sequence reads: CASSSGGLRKDTEAFF. The DNA for the CDR3 is TGTGCCAGCAGCTCGGGGGGCTTAAGAAAGGACACTGAAGCTTTCTTT. This chain joins TRBV6-2 or TRBV6-3 and TRBJ1-1; D possibly corresponds to TRBD1 (6 bases). Germline V gene lookup returns CDR1 MNHEY and CDR2 SVGEGT. The CDR3 has 16 amino acids. V was trimmed by 6 bases and J by 3 bases, leaving 20 bases between them.

The chain combines TRBV24-1 with TRBJ1-2; 7 nucleotides agree with TRBD1. After removal of 4 bases from V and 4 bases from J, the junction contained 8 bases not matched to a gene. From germline, CDR1 is KGHDR and CDR2 SFDVKD. This CDR3 comprises 15 residues. The CDR3 loop is CATSDRTGTSYGYTF. The CDR3 DNA reads TGTGCCACCAGTGACCGGACAGGAACTAGCTATGGCTACACCTTC.

The rearrangement uses TRBV10-1 and TRBJ1-1; 7 nucleotides line up with TRBD1. The germline V gene has CDR1 WNHNN and CDR2 SYGVQD (reference sequence). Unmatched junction bases numbered 4, after V lost 5 bases and J lost 4 bases. CDR3 length: 13 amino acids. CDR3 region: CASSRQGGTEAFF. The CDR3 DNA is TGCGCCAGCAGTAGACAGGGAGGCACTGAAGCTTTCTTT.

V gene TRBV12-5 combines with J gene TRBJ2-7; TRBD1 matches 7 bases. V shed 1 base, J shed 5 bases, and the junction held 2 bases outside the gene matches. Germline V gene data show CDR1 as LGHNT and CDR2 as FRNRAP. The CDR3 contains 13 residues. The CDR3 here is CASGLDRGHEQYF. The CDR3 bases are TGTGCTAGTGGTTTGGACAGGGGCCACGAGCAGTACTTC.

V is TRBV11-2 and J is TRBJ2-2, with 8 nucleotides matching TRBD1. After removal of 4 bases from V and 5 bases from J, the junction contained 18 bases not matched to a gene. Germline lookup yields CDR1 SGHAT and CDR2 FQNNGV. There are 19 residues in the CDR3. The CDR3 reads CASSSHPLDRDRRTGELFF. CDR3 nucleotides: TGTGCCAGCAGCTCTCACCCACTTGACCGGGACAGGAGAACCGGGGAGCTGTTTTTT.

The genes are TRBV28 and TRBJ1-5, with a weak D call TRBD1 (5 bases). Germline lookup yields CDR1 MDHEN and CDR2 SYDVKM. V lost 6 bases and J lost 1, with 10 bases in between. This CDR3 has 14 amino acids. CDR3 sequence (DNA): TGTGCCAGCAGCCTTAGGACAAGCAATCAGCCCCAGCATTTT. Translating it yields CASSLRTSNQPQHF.

The V gene is TRBV5-4, the J gene TRBJ2-2; TRBD2 agrees at 12 bases. The V gene end was trimmed by 1 base and the J gene end by 6 bases; junction bases not matched to a gene: 4. Germline V gene lookup returns CDR1 SGHNT and CDR2 YYREEE (reference sequence). CDR3 length equals 16 residues. The CDR3 nucleotides are TGTGCCAGCAGCTTGCTAGCGGGAGGGCTGGCCGGGGAGCTGTTTTTT. Its protein product is CASSLLAGGLAGELFF. The whole variable domain, filled in from reference TRBV5-4 and TRBJ2-2, reads ETGVTQSPTHLIKTRGQQVTLRCSSQSGHNTVSWYQQALGQGPQFIFQYYREEENGRGNFPPRFSGLQFPNYSSELNVNALELDDSALYLCASSLLAGGLAGELFFGEGSRLTVL.

The J gene is TRBJ2-7, the V gene TRBV24-1; D may be TRBD1 (5 bases). This CDR3 region has 12 residues. Looked up from germline, CDR1 is KGHDR and CDR2 is SFDVKD. V was shortened by 9 bases and J by 0 bases, with 8 bases between the two germline ends. The CDR3 bases are TGTGCCACCCAGGGAAACTCCTACGAGCAGTACTTC. Its protein product is CATQGNSYEQYF.

This chain uses TRBV5-1 with TRBJ2-3; TRBD2 aligns across 11 bases. Germline CDR1 SGHRS, CDR2 YFSETQ. V lost 0 bases to trimming and J lost 0 bases; unmatched junction nucleotides: 6. This CDR3 spans 18 amino acids. The CDR3 loop reads CASSLGLAGTPSTDTQYF. For the CDR3, the DNA is TGCGCCAGCAGCTTGGGACTAGCGGGAACACCTAGCACAGATACGCAGTATTTT.

This clone was detected ten times or more. This chain joins TRBV2 and TRBJ2-2, with TRBD1 identical over 8 bases. The CDR3 covers 13 residues. Germline V gene sequence: CDR1 SNHLY, CDR2 FYNNEI. With V trimmed by 7 bases and J by 7 bases, 5 bases remained unmatched. In DNA, the CDR3 is TGTGCCAGCAACGGACAGGGCATCGGGGAGCTGTTTTTT. Translation gives CASNGQGIGELFF. Full variable domain (remainder filled in from reference TRBV2 and TRBJ2-2): EPEVTQTPSHQVTQMGQEVILRCVPISNHLYFYWYRQILGQKVEFLVSFYNNEISEKSEIFDDQFSVERPDGSNFTLKIRSTKLEDSAMYFCASNGQGIGELFFGEGSRLTVL.

This clone has more than one count but fewer than ten. The rearrangement links TRBV9 to TRBJ1-1; D is unresolved. Germline V gene data show CDR1 as SGDLS and CDR2 as YYNGEE. Trimming took 0 bases from V and 1 from J, leaving 7 bases between them. The CDR3 runs 14 residues. CDR3: CASSVEQKNTEAFF. The DNA of the CDR3 is TGTGCCAGCAGCGTAGAACAGAAGAACACTGAAGCTTTCTTT.

In its sample, this clone was seen a few times. V usage is TRBV4-1 and J usage is TRBJ1-3; D remains unclear. The CDR3 covers 17 residues. Germline values: CDR1 MGHRA, CDR2 YSYEKL. V was trimmed by 0 bases and J by 4 bases, leaving 16 bases between them. In DNA, the CDR3 is TGCGCCAGCAGCCAAGACCCAGGCGAAAGATCCGGAAACACCATATATTTT. Translated, it gives CASSQDPGERSGNTIYF.

This clone came up a few times. The chain carries TRBV2 and TRBJ1-5; 8 positions match TRBD1. Germline loops: CDR1 SNHLY, CDR2 FYNNEI. After removal of 7 bases from V and 5 bases from J, the junction contained 4 bases not matched to a gene. This CDR3 contains 13 residues. This CDR3 reads CASTGQVYQPQHF. CDR3 in DNA: TGTGCCAGCACGGGACAGGTCTATCAGCCCCAGCATTTT.